This TCR beta chain was obtained from a study of blood T cell repertoires in COVID-19. Study context: COVID-19 samples, acute and convalescent, were from the United States, Italy and Spain. T cells, B-cell-depleted T cells, or PBMCs supplied cDNA or gDNA.

This CDR3 is built from 17 residues. Germline CDR1 MNHEY, CDR2 SVGEGT. V shed 2 bases and J 0 bases; nucleotides not matched to a gene: 7. Original processing notes: Reference gene primers were amplified, and this amplification served to estimate nucleated cell counts. Sequencing used immunoSEQ multiplex PCR; TCRdb keeps in-frame clones, though not all of them. V and J calls and clone size come straight from that table; D and trimming were deduced from the DNA. The repertoire holds 100,000 to 150,000 clones, with 70% to 90% as singletons. This TCR was sampled from an elderly woman with acute or convalescent COVID-19. Sequenced material: peripheral blood. J is TRBJ1-5 and V is TRBV6-2 or TRBV6-3, with 7 bases lining up with TRBD1. DNA for the CDR3: TGTGCCAGCAGTTACCATCTCGGACAGGATAGCAATCAGCCCCAGCATTTT. Translation: CASSYHLGQDSNQPQHF.